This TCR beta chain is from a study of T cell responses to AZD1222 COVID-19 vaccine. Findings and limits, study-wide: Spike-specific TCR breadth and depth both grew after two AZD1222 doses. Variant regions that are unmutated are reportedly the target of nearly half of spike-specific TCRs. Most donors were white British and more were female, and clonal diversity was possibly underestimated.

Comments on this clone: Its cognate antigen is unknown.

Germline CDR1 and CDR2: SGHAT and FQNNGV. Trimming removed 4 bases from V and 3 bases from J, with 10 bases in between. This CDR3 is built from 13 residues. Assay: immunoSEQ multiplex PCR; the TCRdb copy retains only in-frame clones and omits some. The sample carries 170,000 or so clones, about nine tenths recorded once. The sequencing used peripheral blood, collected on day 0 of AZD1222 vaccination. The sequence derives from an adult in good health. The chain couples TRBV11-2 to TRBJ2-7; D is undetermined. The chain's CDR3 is CASSSGKNYEQYF. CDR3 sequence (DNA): TGTGCCAGCAGCTCCGGCAAGAACTACGAGCAGTACTTC. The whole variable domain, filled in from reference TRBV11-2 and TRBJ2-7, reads EAGVAQSPRYKIIEKRQSVAFWCNPISGHATLYWYQQILGQGPKLLIQFQNNGVVDDSQLPKDRFSAERLKGVDSTLKIQPAKLEDSAVYLCASSSGKNYEQYFGPGTRLTVT.